The 28 T cell receptor beta chains given below trace back to one sample, sequenced in a study of blood T cell repertoires in COVID-19. The method was immunoSEQ multiplex PCR; TCRdb's version includes in-frame clones alone and lacks a portion of them. This table has roughly 110,000 clones, roughly two thirds appearing once. Source material: peripheral blood. Receptors were obtained from a human donor with acute or convalescent COVID-19. The donor label of this sample is uncertain.

V usage is TRBV24-1 and J usage is TRBJ1-2; 8 bases fit TRBD1. The germline CDR1 and CDR2 sequences are KGHDR and SFDVKD. This CDR3 contains 13 residues. V lost 4 bases to trimming and J lost 7 bases; unmatched junction nucleotides: 4. The CDR3: CATSEPDRGGYTF. The CDR3 coding sequence is TGTGCCACCAGTGAACCCGACAGGGGTGGCTACACCTTC.

The CDR3 loop reads CASSQTGGLKAFF. Written as DNA, the CDR3 is TGTGCCAGCAGCCAAACAGGGGGCCTAAAGGCTTTCTTT. This chain joins TRBV27 and TRBJ1-1; 9 positions agree with TRBD1. The CDR3 contains 13 residues. The germline V gene encodes CDR1 MNHEY and CDR2 SMNVEV (reference sequence). Unmatched junction bases numbered 10, after V lost 6 bases and J lost 11 bases.

The V gene is TRBV18, the J gene TRBJ1-2, with D perhaps matching TRBD1 (5 bases). The CDR3 extends over 14 amino acids. Trimming took 1 base from V and 0 from J, leaving 6 bases between them. Germline-derived CDR1 and CDR2 are KGHSH and LQKENI. The CDR3 sequence is CASSPQGTNYGYTF. As DNA, the CDR3 is TGTGCCAGCTCACCACAGGGGACTAACTATGGCTACACCTTC.

The chain recombines TRBV24-1 with TRBJ2-1, with D maybe TRBD1 (6 bases). The V and J ends lost 4 bases and 1 base respectively, with 16 bases between them. The CDR3 extends over 17 amino acids. CDR1 is KGHDR, CDR2 SFDVKD, per germline. The CDR3 reads CATSDPGQTESYNEQFF. The CDR3 DNA sequence: TGTGCCACCAGTGACCCCGGACAGACTGAATCCTACAATGAGCAGTTCTTC.

The rearrangement links TRBV9 to TRBJ2-1; unclear D gene. This CDR3 spans 16 amino acids. Germline V gene lookup returns CDR1 SGDLS and CDR2 YYNGEE. The V end was cut by 3 bases, the J end by 0 bases, with 13 bases between. The CDR3 loop reads CASSAKRLSSYNEQFF. Here the CDR3 DNA reads TGTGCCAGCAGCGCCAAACGTCTGAGCTCCTACAATGAGCAGTTCTTC.

This clone has only one observation. The rearrangement uses TRBV5-1 and TRBJ1-3; 7 nucleotides match TRBD1. This CDR3 is built from 17 residues. The junction had 6 bases not matched to a gene; V was cut back by 0 bases and J by 0 bases. Germline assignment: CDR1 SGHRS and CDR2 YFSETQ. This CDR3 is CASSLGPQGSSGNTIYF. The DNA of the CDR3 is TGCGCCAGCAGCTTGGGGCCACAGGGGAGCTCTGGAAACACCATATATTTT.

V is TRBV28 and J is TRBJ1-4, with TRBD1 matching 8 bases. J gave up 5 bases and V 5 bases, and 10 bases lay outside the gene matches. This CDR3 contains 16 residues. The germline gives CDR1 MDHEN, CDR2 SYDVKM. The CDR3 region is CASSTTAGGVNEKLFF. The CDR3 coding sequence is TGTGCCAGCAGTACGACCGCAGGGGGCGTAAATGAAAAACTGTTTTTT.

The rearrangement links TRBV15 to TRBJ1-4; the D is unclear. Germline lookup yields CDR1 LNHNV and CDR2 YYDKDF (reference sequence). The CDR3 consists of 15 residues. Trimming took off 0 bases at V and 5 bases at J, with 10 bases between the two ends. CDR3 sequence (DNA): TGTGCCACCAGCAGAGATCGTGGTGGCAATGAAAAACTGTTTTTT. Translated: CATSRDRGGNEKLFF.

This rearrangement joins TRBV7-9 to TRBJ2-5; no firm D call. The germline V gene has CDR1 SEHNR and CDR2 FQNEAQ (reference sequence). The CDR3 spans 14 residues. Trimming stripped 4 bases from V and 3 bases from J, with 12 bases between. The CDR3 DNA is TGTGCCAGCAGCTCCTCTAAAGGAGAAGAGACCCAGTACTTC. Translated: CASSSSKGEETQYF.

The chain uses TRBV28 and TRBJ1-2, with a weak D call TRBD1 (5 bases). The ends were cut back, 7 bases at V and 7 bases at J, with 16 bases in the middle. The length of the CDR3 is 13 residues. From germline, CDR1 is MDHEN and CDR2 SYDVKM. CDR3 in DNA: TGTGCCAGCACTTCGGGGGGTGTAAGTGGCTACACCTTC. The encoded protein is CASTSGGVSGYTF.

The chain employs TRBV4-1 and TRBJ1-2; 9 nucleotides match TRBD1. V dropped 4 bases and J dropped 6; count of bases not matched to a gene: 12. Per germline, CDR1 MGHRA and CDR2 YSYEKL. CDR3 length: 16 residues. CDR3 sequence: CASSPRWRQGDHGYTF. The CDR3 DNA follows: TGCGCCAGCAGCCCGAGGTGGCGACAGGGGGATCATGGCTACACCTTC.

The chain recombines TRBV19 with TRBJ1-6; no reliable D call. Trimming removed 3 bases from V and 7 bases from J, with 25 bases in between. The CDR3 is made up of 19 amino acids. Germline V gene sequence: CDR1 LNHDA, CDR2 SQIVND (reference sequence). This CDR3 is CASSMSGFEGRTFNSPLHF. CDR3 DNA: TGTGCCAGTAGTATGAGTGGGTTCGAAGGGAGGACGTTCAATTCACCCCTCCACTTT.

In this sample, this clone turned up a few times. This chain uses TRBV11-2 with TRBJ2-5; 8 nucleotides align to TRBD2. The V gene's germline CDR1 is SGHAT and CDR2 FQNNGV. CDR3 length: 19 residues. Trimming cost V 0 bases and J 2 bases; bases outside gene matches: 14. The CDR3 DNA follows: TGTGCCAGCAGCTTAGAGGTAGGGGACGGCGGGGGGTCTCAAGAGACCCAGTACTTC. Residues: CASSLEVGDGGGSQETQYF.

This clone was counted once. V is TRBV19 and J is TRBJ2-7; perhaps TRBD1 as D (7 bases). The CDR3 covers 20 residues. Per germline, CDR1 LNHDA and CDR2 SQIVND (reference sequence). Trimming removed 9 bases from V and 7 bases from J, with 40 bases in between. The CDR3 is CASGPFNSPSRSRGVWEQYV. The DNA for the CDR3 is TGTGCCAGCGGTCCCTTCAACTCCCCGAGCCGGAGCAGGGGGGTTTGGGAGCAGTACGTC.

The chain joins TRBV5-1 to TRBJ1-3; TRBD1 matches at 9 bases. V lost 4 bases, J lost 4 bases, and 9 bases stayed unmatched. The CDR3 extends over 16 amino acids. Germline V lookup: CDR1 SGHRS, CDR2 YFSETQ. As DNA, the CDR3 is TGCGCCAGCAGCCCGTCGACAGGGGGTACCGGAAACACCATATATTTT. It is translated as CASSPSTGGTGNTIYF.

This chain joins TRBV5-1 and TRBJ1-1, with D possibly matching TRBD1 (6 bases). Germline assignment: CDR1 SGHRS and CDR2 YFSETQ. The germline V and J ends were trimmed by 0 bases and 3 bases, with 12 bases remaining between them. The CDR3 is 15 amino acids. The CDR3 loop reads CASSLDRVGDTEAFF. The CDR3 bases are TGCGCCAGCAGCTTGGACAGGGTAGGTGACACTGAAGCTTTCTTT.

The rearrangement links TRBV12-3 or TRBV12-4 to TRBJ1-2; D unresolved. V was pared by 8 bases and J by 4 bases, with 8 bases between. There are 11 residues in the CDR3. CDR3 protein: CASANSYGYTF. CDR3 nucleotides: TGTGCCAGCGCCAACAGCTATGGCTACACCTTC.

J is TRBJ1-1 and V is TRBV30, with 9 bases aligning to TRBD1. Unmatched junction bases numbered 13, after V lost 5 bases and J lost 0 bases. Germline V gene sequence: CDR1 GTSNPN, CDR2 SVGIG (reference sequence). This CDR3 has 17 amino acids. The CDR3 protein is CAWSRDRVYNMNTEAFF. The CDR3 DNA is TGTGCCTGGTCCCGGGACAGGGTGTACAACATGAACACTGAAGCTTTCTTT.

The V gene is TRBV27, the J gene TRBJ2-5, with 7 nucleotides matching TRBD2. Germline assignment: CDR1 MNHEY and CDR2 SMNVEV (reference sequence). The CDR3 loop spans 16 amino acids. The V segment lost 6 bases and the J segment 0 bases; nucleotides outside the gene matches: 10. The CDR3 protein is CASRAPWGGDQETQYF. Here the CDR3 DNA reads TGTGCCAGCAGGGCCCCTTGGGGGGGGGACCAAGAGACCCAGTACTTC.

V gene TRBV2 combines with J gene TRBJ1-2, with 8 positions matching TRBD1. The CDR3 runs 13 residues. V was clipped by 5 bases and J by 8 bases; unmatched bases: 7. Germline assignment: CDR1 SNHLY and CDR2 FYNNEI. Here the CDR3 DNA reads TGTGCCAGCAGTTTGGACAGGGTGGGCGGCTACACCTTC. Translated: CASSLDRVGGYTF.

The V and J genes are TRBV5-1 and TRBJ2-1; 12 nucleotides agree with TRBD2. Germline V gene data show CDR1 as SGHRS and CDR2 as YFSETQ. CDR3 size: 15 residues. V lost 5 bases and J lost 4; bases outside the gene matches: 4. The CDR3 DNA reads TGCGCCAGCAGGCCTAGCGGGGGGGTTTACAATGAGCAGTTCTTC. It codes for CASRPSGGVYNEQFF.

This chain links TRBV30 with TRBJ1-2; D is possibly TRBD1 (5 bases). The CDR3 contains 14 residues. Per germline, CDR1 GTSNPN and CDR2 SVGIG (reference sequence). V was clipped by 3 bases and J by 3 bases, with 14 bases between them. The chain's CDR3 is CAWSVLGVYYGYTF. The CDR3 nucleotides read TGTGCCTGGAGCGTCTTAGGGGTTTACTATGGCTACACCTTC.

The chain carries TRBV3-1 (or the pseudogene TRBV3-2) and TRBJ1-2, with D unresolved. Germline-derived CDR1 and CDR2 are LGHDT and YNNKEL (reference sequence). The V end lost 0 bases, the J end lost 8 bases, and 7 bases lay between the germline ends. CDR3 length equals 12 residues. The CDR3 spells CASSQEVSGYTF. The CDR3 nucleotides are TGTGCCAGCAGCCAAGAGGTTAGCGGCTACACCTTC.

There are a few counts of this clone. V usage is TRBV12-5 and J usage is TRBJ2-7, with 10 bases matching TRBD2. Germline CDR1 LGHNT, CDR2 FRNRAP. CDR3 length: 15 residues. Unmatched junction bases numbered 6, after V lost 7 bases and J lost 0 bases. CDR3 sequence (DNA): TGTGCTAGTGCCCTAGCGGGGGCCCCCTCCTACGAGCAGTACGTC. As protein: CASALAGAPSYEQYV.

This clone has a single count. The chain links TRBV6-6 to TRBJ2-7; weak D call: TRBD1 (5 bases). The CDR3 runs to 14 residues. CDR1 MNHNY and CDR2 SVGAGI come from the germline V gene (reference sequence). Trimming took off 2 bases at V and 2 bases at J, with 10 bases between the two ends. The CDR3 spells CASSYGAAPYEQYF. The CDR3 DNA reads TGTGCCAGCAGTTACGGGGCGGCCCCCTACGAGCAGTACTTC.

This clone was counted ten times or more. V usage is TRBV4-1 and J usage is TRBJ2-7; no reliable D call. Trimming shortened V by 1 base and J by 1 base, and 11 bases separated the two germline ends. Germline lookup yields CDR1 MGHRA and CDR2 YSYEKL. This CDR3 is built from 15 residues. CDR3 loop: CASSQVNNHSYEQYV. CDR3 DNA: TGCGCCAGCAGCCAAGTCAACAACCATTCCTACGAGCAGTACGTC.

The chain carries TRBV11-2 and TRBJ2-7, with D possibly being TRBD1 (5 bases). CDR1 SGHAT and CDR2 FQNNGV come from the germline V gene. This CDR3 has 14 residues. V was pared by 1 base and J by 6 bases, with 13 bases between. In nucleotides, the CDR3 is TGTGCCAGCAGCTTAGTTTTCTCTCAGGGCGAGCAGTACGTC. It translates to CASSLVFSQGEQYV.

The rearrangement uses TRBV10-3 and TRBJ1-1; possible D gene TRBD1, 5 bases. V lost 8 bases, J lost 0 bases, and 13 bases lay in between. CDR3 length: 14 amino acids. Germline V gives CDR1 ENHRY, CDR2 SYGVKD. The CDR3 loop is CAIGGGVLNTEAFF. The CDR3 coding sequence is TGTGCCATCGGGGGGGGTGTGCTGAACACTGAAGCTTTCTTT.